The rows below give T cell receptor beta chains drawn from one sample of a study of tumor and adjacent non-tumor tissue in lung cancer. TCRdb independently ran MiXCR on the multiplex PCR reads; one entry per CDR3 protein. Among fewer than 100,000 distinct CDR3 sequences listed, 70% to 90% were seen once. Sequencing input: distant non-tumor lung tissue. These receptors were obtained from a man between 60 and 75 years old with non-small cell lung cancer. Both conserved end residues are part of each CDR3. The order of the fields is J gene, V gene, CDR3 protein.

>TRBJ1-4|TRBV11-1
CASSGGSTRGEKLFF
>TRBJ1-2|TRBV28
CAGSSPGAGGSVWEDYGYTF
>TRBJ1-6|TRBV11-3
CVISFEGNSPLHF
>TRBJ2-1|TRBV6-1
CASSSDGLLSYNEQFF
>TRBJ2-6|TRBV6-5
CASSLVVASSWANVLTF
>TRBJ2-1|TRBV7-9
CASSSLIEQFF
>TRBJ2-5|TRBV6-5
CVSIDTGTAGAQYF
>TRBJ1-1|TRBV11-3
CAINTHGRNTEAFF
>TRBJ1-2|TRBV20-1
CSARWGKGPEEGYTF
>TRBJ1-6|TRBV11-3
CTSSPGINSPLHF
>TRBJ1-3|TRBV5-1
CASSFSNRGNTIYF
>TRBJ2-7|TRBV6-5
CVTHSSYEQYF
>TRBJ1-1|TRBV6-2/TRBV6-3
CVNSYPYGNTETFF
>TRBJ1-5|TRBV2
CASRQGAVQPQHF
>TRBJ2-1|TRBV2
CASSGGTSGSRGEQFF
>TRBJ2-2|TRBV11-3
CASSSPGAGGYRGGELFF
>TRBJ2-1|TRBV20-1
CNHNEALNYNEQFF
>TRBJ1-1|TRBV6-5
CASISISSREVFF
>TRBJ1-2|TRBV29-1
CGVDRSGIHHGYTF
>TRBJ2-1|TRBV24-1
CVTSDYNSGSSYNEQFF
>TRBJ1-2|TRBV4-3
CASSQEQGNYGYTF
>TRBJ2-5|TRBV2
CASSEGRGGVDAQYF